The rows below give T cell receptor beta chains drawn from one sample of a study of identical twins. A single record per CDR3 protein comes from TCRdb applying MiXCR to the 5' RACE reads. This table holds around 680,000 distinct CDR3 sequences, 8.6% found once. These same records also appear under a second study, on yellow fever vaccine responses in identical twins.

The specimen sequenced was PBMCs. All receptors come from a woman aged 18-29 years in good health. CDR3s include the opening cysteine and the closing phenylalanine or tryptophan. The D gene is left open where the match is weak. Clone size appears in some rows only: once, few, many, or a class for an expanded clone.

J,D,V,size,CDR3,DNA
TRBJ2-1,.,TRBV7-2,many,CASRHSGAYNEQFF,TGTGCCAGCAGACATTCGGGGGCCTACAATGAGCAGTTCTTC
TRBJ2-3,TRBD1,TRBV5-1,many,CASSPGTGGRTDTQYF,TGCGCCAGCAGCCCGGGGACAGGGGGGAGAACAGATACGCAGTATTTT
TRBJ1-6,.,TRBV6-5,.,CASSYSRQANSPLHF,TGTGCCAGCAGTTACTCGAGACAGGCAAATTCACCCCTCCACTTT
TRBJ2-7,.,TRBV20-1,.,CSAQISGEAYEQYF,TGCAGTGCCCAAATTTCAGGAGAAGCCTACGAGCAGTACTTC
TRBJ2-3,.,TRBV20-1,many,CSARERLAQYF,TGCAGTGCTAGAGAACGGTTGGCGCAGTATTTT
TRBJ1-5,.,TRBV27,few,CASSLYSGVSNQPQHF,TGTGCCAGCAGTCTCTACTCAGGGGTTAGCAATCAGCCCCAGCATTTT
TRBJ1-2,.,TRBV15,.,CATSMDRDYGYTF,TGTGCCACCAGCATGGACAGAGACTATGGCTACACCTTC
TRBJ2-1,.,TRBV6-1,.,CASSRQGGRDTYNEQFF,TGTGCCAGCAGTAGACAAGGGGGTAGGGATACTTACAATGAGCAGTTCTTC
TRBJ1-5,.,TRBV5-1,many,CASSLDNYSNQPQHF,TGCGCCAGCAGCTTGGACAATTATAGCAATCAGCCCCAGCATTTT
TRBJ2-7,TRBD1,TRBV5-1,many,CASSLGQGAYEQYF,TGTGCCAGCAGCTTAGGACAGGGGGCCTACGAGCAGTACTTC
TRBJ2-7,TRBD2,TRBV29-1,many,CSANAGGTYEQYF,TGCAGTGCAAACGCGGGGGGCACCTACGAGCAGTACTTC
TRBJ1-4,.,TRBV10-3,many,CAISEGGEVKGKLFF,TGTGCCATCAGTGAAGGGGGAGAGGTTAAGGGGAAACTGTTTTTT
TRBJ2-1,TRBD2,TRBV2,few,CASDSSGQTPAEQFF,TGTGCCAGCGACTCTAGCGGCCAGACCCCCGCTGAGCAGTTCTTC
TRBJ2-4,.,TRBV11-2,.,CASSLLRGAENIQYF,TGTGCCAGCAGCTTACTACGGGGGGCTGAAAACATTCAGTACTTC
TRBJ2-2,.,TRBV7-3,many,CASSPMGRLTGELFF,TGTGCCAGCAGCCCGATGGGACGGCTCACCGGGGAGCTGTTTTTT
TRBJ1-1,TRBD1,TRBV7-2,.,CASSSQGAGMNTEAFF,TGTGCCAGCAGCTCGCAGGGGGCGGGAATGAACACTGAAGCTTTCTTT
TRBJ2-5,TRBD1,TRBV7-9,.,CASSLGGQASQETQYF,TGTGCCAGCAGTTTGGGGGGACAGGCCTCCCAAGAGACCCAGTACTTC
TRBJ1-6,.,TRBV18,.,CASSPGGTTNSPLHF,TGTGCCAGCTCACCGGGCGGCACCACTAATTCACCCCTCCACTTT
TRBJ2-5,TRBD2,TRBV11-2,.,CASSLVSASGRARETQYF,TGTGCCAGCAGCTTAGTATCGGCTAGCGGGAGGGCCCGAGAGACCCAGTACTTC
TRBJ2-3,TRBD2,TRBV11-2,many,CASSLFLLSGRASADTQYF,TGTGCCAGCAGTTTATTCCTCCTTAGCGGGAGGGCCAGCGCAGATACGCAGTATTTT
TRBJ1-2,TRBD1,TRBV10-3,few,CAFREGQGAYGYTF,TGTGCCTTCAGGGAGGGACAGGGTGCTTATGGCTACACCTTC
TRBJ1-4,.,TRBV7-9,.,CASASGGFEKLFF,TGTGCCAGCGCCTCGGGGGGATTTGAAAAACTGTTTTTT
TRBJ2-7,TRBD2,TRBV20-1,many,CSATQPLNLAAFSYEQYF,TGCAGTGCTACTCAACCCCTGAACCTAGCGGCGTTCTCCTACGAGCAGTACTTC
TRBJ1-6,.,TRBV7-8,few,CASSLTRGENSPLHF,TGTGCCAGCAGCTTAACTAGGGGAGAAAATTCACCCCTCCACTTT
TRBJ2-7,.,TRBV6-2/TRBV6-3,many,CASSYIGYEQYF,TGTGCCAGCAGTTATATCGGCTACGAGCAGTACTTC
TRBJ1-2,.,TRBV18,.,CASSRGGNGYTF,TGTGCCAGCTCACGCGGAGGAAACGGCTACACCTTC
TRBJ2-7,TRBD2,TRBV7-9,few,CASSSLSGRLSYEQYF,TGTGCCAGCAGCTCGTTAAGCGGGAGGCTCTCCTACGAGCAGTACTTC
TRBJ2-1,.,TRBV12-3/TRBV12-4,many,CASSPVMGARNEQFF,TGTGCCAGCAGTCCCGTGATGGGGGCGCGCAATGAGCAGTTCTTC
TRBJ2-7,.,TRBV9,many,CASSVSPGTDPSYEQYF,TGTGCCAGCAGCGTCTCGCCCGGGACGGATCCCTCCTACGAGCAGTACTTC
TRBJ1-4,TRBD1,TRBV28,.,CASSSPGQVNEKLFF,TGTGCCAGCAGTTCACCGGGACAGGTTAATGAAAAACTGTTTTTT
TRBJ2-3,TRBD2,TRBV12-3/TRBV12-4,many,CASVTGSGGITDTQYF,TGTGCCAGCGTTACCGGGAGCGGGGGAATAACAGATACGCAGTATTTT
TRBJ1-5,TRBD1,TRBV2,.,CASSKRGRGSNQPQHF,TGTGCCAGCAGTAAAAGGGGGCGCGGGAGCAATCAGCCCCAGCATTTT
TRBJ2-3,TRBD2,TRBV20-1,.,CSARDTVTSADTQYF,TGCAGTGCTAGAGATACGGTGACTAGCGCAGATACGCAGTATTTT
TRBJ1-5,.,TRBV12-3/TRBV12-4,.,CASSFNYQPQHF,TGTGCCAGCAGTTTTAACTATCAACCCCAGCATTTT
TRBJ2-1,TRBD2,TRBV7-6,many,CASSLGSGGHNEQFF,TGTGCCAGCAGCTTAGGGTCGGGAGGACACAATGAGCAGTTCTTC
TRBJ2-7,.,TRBV20-1,few,CSARDANEQGRTYEQYF,TGCAGTGCTAGAGACGCCAACGAACAGGGGAGGACCTACGAGCAGTACTTC
TRBJ2-3,TRBD2,TRBV5-8,many,CASSLTSGRVADTQYF,TGTGCCAGCAGTCTGACTAGCGGGAGAGTTGCAGATACGCAGTATTTT
TRBJ2-5,TRBD2,TRBV5-1,few,CASTLRGGQETQYF,TGCGCCAGCACCCTCCGGGGGGGCCAGGAGACCCAGTACTTC
TRBJ2-1,TRBD1,TRBV5-1,many,CASSRGRDRGYNEQFF,TGCGCCAGCAGCAGGGGCCGGGACAGGGGTTACAATGAGCAGTTCTTC
TRBJ2-3,TRBD2,TRBV2,.,CASRRTSGGSSTDTQYF,TGTGCCAGCAGGCGGACTAGCGGGGGATCTAGCACAGATACGCAGTATTTT
TRBJ2-7,.,TRBV6-4,.,CASSESDDPGYEQYF,TGTGCCAGCAGTGAATCGGACGACCCGGGTTACGAGCAGTACTTC
TRBJ2-3,.,TRBV9,few,CASSVQDDTDTQYF,TGTGCCAGCAGCGTACAGGACGACACAGATACGCAGTATTTT
TRBJ2-5,TRBD2,TRBV20-1,few,CSPRLAGGETQYF,TGCAGCCCCCGACTAGCGGGAGGGGAGACCCAGTACTTC
TRBJ2-3,.,TRBV20-1,few,CSARDEGGDTQYF,TGCAGTGCTAGAGATGAGGGGGGAGATACGCAGTATTTT
TRBJ2-7,.,TRBV28,once,CASSSFSRVHEQYF,TGTGCCAGCAGTTCCTTCAGCAGGGTACACGAGCAGTACTTC
TRBJ2-7,.,TRBV6-2/TRBV6-3,.,CASSYLRRNYEQYF,TGTGCCAGCAGTTACTTAAGGAGAAACTACGAGCAGTACTTC
TRBJ2-7,TRBD2,TRBV12-3/TRBV12-4,few,CASSFRAGGGYEQYF,TGTGCCAGCAGTTTTAGGGCGGGAGGAGGGTACGAGCAGTACTTC
TRBJ2-5,.,TRBV4-3,few,CASSQGPPITVERIQETQYF,TGCGCCAGCAGCCAAGGACCCCCCATAACCGTAGAAAGAATTCAAGAGACCCAGTACTTC
TRBJ1-2,.,TRBV7-9,.,CASSLAGQGLGPTF,TGTGCCAGCAGCTTAGCGGGGCAGGGTCTCGGCCCCACCTTC
TRBJ2-1,.,TRBV29-1,few,CSVGGGLDFSYNEQFF,TGCAGCGTTGGAGGCGGTCTGGACTTTTCCTACAATGAGCAGTTCTTC
TRBJ2-5,TRBD1,TRBV15,many,CATSRQGEETQYF,TGTGCCACCAGCAGGCAGGGGGAAGAGACCCAGTACTTC